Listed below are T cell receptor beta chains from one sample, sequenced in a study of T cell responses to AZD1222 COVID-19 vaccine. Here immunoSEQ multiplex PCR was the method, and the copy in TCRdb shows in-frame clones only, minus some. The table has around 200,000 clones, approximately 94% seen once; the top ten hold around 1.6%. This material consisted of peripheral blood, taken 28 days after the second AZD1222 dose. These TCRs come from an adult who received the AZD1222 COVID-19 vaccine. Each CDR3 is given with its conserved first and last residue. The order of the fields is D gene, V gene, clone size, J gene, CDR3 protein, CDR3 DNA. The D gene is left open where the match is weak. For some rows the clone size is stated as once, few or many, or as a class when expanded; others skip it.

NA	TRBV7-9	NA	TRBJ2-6	CASSFPRISGANVLTF	TGTGCCAGCAGCTTTCCTCGAATCTCTGGGGCCAACGTCCTGACTTTC
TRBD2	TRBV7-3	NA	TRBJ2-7	CASSLIPASGVDEQYF	TGTGCCAGCAGCTTAATTCCGGCTAGCGGGGTTGACGAGCAGTACTTC
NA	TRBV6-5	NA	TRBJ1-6	CASRPGGSYNSPLHF	TGTGCCAGCAGGCCGGGGGGCTCCTATAATTCACCCCTCCACTTT
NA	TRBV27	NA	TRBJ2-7	CASSFRGDGIAHEQYF	TGTGCCAGCAGTTTCAGGGGTGACGGGATCGCCCACGAGCAGTACTTC
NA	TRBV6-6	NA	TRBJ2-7	CASSWGDTEQYF	TGTGCCAGCAGCTGGGGGGATACCGAGCAGTACTTC
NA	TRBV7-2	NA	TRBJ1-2	CASSLEGRNYGYTF	TGTGCCAGCAGCTTAGAGGGCAGGAACTATGGCTACACCTTC
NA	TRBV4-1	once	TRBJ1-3	CASSPHWSGRSSGNTIYF	TGCGCCAGCAGCCCCCATTGGTCCGGAAGGAGCTCTGGAAACACCATATATTTT
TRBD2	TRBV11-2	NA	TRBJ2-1	CASSLTPRTSGYNEQFF	TGTGCCAGCAGCTTAACCCCCAGGACTAGCGGATACAATGAGCAGTTCTTC
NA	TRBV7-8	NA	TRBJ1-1	CASSLSGNTEAFF	TGTGCCAGCAGCTTATCAGGGAACACTGAAGCTTTCTTT
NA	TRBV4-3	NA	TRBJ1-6	CASSQDFPSSPLHF	TGCGCCAGCAGCCAAGATTTCCCGAGTTCACCCCTCCACTTT
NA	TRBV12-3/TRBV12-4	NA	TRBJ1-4	CASSLTGDEKLFF	TGTGCCAGCAGTTTGACGGGAGATGAAAAACTGTTTTTT
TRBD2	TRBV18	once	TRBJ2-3	CASSPQLAGGGTDTQYF	TGTGCCAGCTCCCCCCAACTAGCGGGGGGAGGCACAGATACGCAGTATTTT
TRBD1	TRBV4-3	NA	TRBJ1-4	CASSHSPGTGEKLFF	TGCGCCAGCAGCCACAGTCCCGGGACAGGAGAAAAACTGTTTTTT
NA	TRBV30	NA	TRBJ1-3	CACLVLAEDSGNTIYF	TGTGCCTGTCTAGTCCTGGCCGAAGACTCTGGAAACACCATATATTTT
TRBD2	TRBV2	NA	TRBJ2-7	CASSLAAGQYF	TGTGCCAGCAGTCTAGCGGCGGGGCAGTACTTC
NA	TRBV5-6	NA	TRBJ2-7	CASAYRGNYEQYF	TGTGCCAGCGCCTATCGCGGGAACTACGAGCAGTACTTC
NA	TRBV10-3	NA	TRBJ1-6	CAISELVHTPLHF	TGTGCCATCAGTGAACTCGTTCACACACCCCTCCACTTT
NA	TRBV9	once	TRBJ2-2	CASGPGQGLNTGELFF	TGTGCCAGCGGCCCAGGTCAGGGGTTGAACACCGGGGAGCTGTTTTTT
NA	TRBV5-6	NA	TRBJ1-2	CASSLLGVVLNYGYTF	TGTGCCAGCAGCTTGTTGGGGGTTGTGCTGAACTATGGCTACACCTTC
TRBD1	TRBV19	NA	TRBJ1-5	CASSQGAFQPQHF	TGTGCCAGTAGCCAGGGGGCATTCCAGCCCCAGCATTTT
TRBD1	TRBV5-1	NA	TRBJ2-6	CASGQGDGANVLTF	TGCGCCAGCGGACAGGGTGATGGGGCCAACGTCCTGACTTTC
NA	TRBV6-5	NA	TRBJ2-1	CASTIRGGDYNEQFF	TGTGCCAGCACCATTAGAGGTGGTGACTACAATGAGCAGTTCTTC
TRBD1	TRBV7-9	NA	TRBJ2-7	CASSPGQGVSYEQYF	TGTGCCAGCAGCCCTGGCCAGGGGGTTTCCTACGAGCAGTACTTC
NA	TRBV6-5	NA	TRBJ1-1	CASSSPSSGRDEAFF	TGTGCCAGCAGTTCCCCAAGTAGTGGTAGGGATGAAGCTTTCTTT
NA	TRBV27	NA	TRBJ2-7	CASSTRELGSYEQYF	TGTGCCAGCAGTACCCGGGAGTTGGGGTCCTACGAGCAGTACTTC
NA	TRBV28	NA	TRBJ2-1	CASSLPAGRYNEQFF	TGTGCCAGCAGTTTACCGGCAGGGCGGTACAATGAGCAGTTCTTC
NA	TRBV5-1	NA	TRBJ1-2	CAPRPGGGDGYTF	TGCGCCCCCCGCCCGGGGGGGGGCGATGGCTACACCTTC
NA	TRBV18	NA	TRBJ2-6	CASSPSGTESGANVLTF	TGTGCCAGCTCACCTTCCGGGACCGAGTCTGGGGCCAACGTCCTGACTTTC
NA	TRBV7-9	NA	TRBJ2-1	CASSLVANEQFF	TGTGCCAGCAGCTTAGTGGCCAATGAGCAGTTCTTC
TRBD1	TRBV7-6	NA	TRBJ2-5	CASSRLFRDSETQYF	TGTGCCAGCAGCAGACTATTTCGGGACAGTGAGACCCAGTACTTC
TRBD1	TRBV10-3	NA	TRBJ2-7	CAISETQPGQGPHEQYF	TGTGCCATCAGTGAGACTCAACCGGGACAGGGACCCCACGAGCAGTACTTC
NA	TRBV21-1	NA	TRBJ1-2	CASSKGRDRGPNYGYTF	TGTGCCAGCAGCAAAGGTAGGGACAGGGGTCCTAACTATGGCTACACCTTC
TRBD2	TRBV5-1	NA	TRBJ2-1	CASSSGLAGHNEQFF	TGCGCCAGCAGCTCGGGACTAGCGGGTCACAATGAGCAGTTCTTC
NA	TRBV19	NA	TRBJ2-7	CASSTEGGGFYEQYF	TGTGCCAGTAGTACGGAGGGTGGCGGATTCTACGAGCAGTACTTC
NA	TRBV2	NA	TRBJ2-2	CASSYGARGSGELFF	TGTGCCAGCAGTTACGGGGCCCGGGGGTCCGGGGAGCTGTTTTTT
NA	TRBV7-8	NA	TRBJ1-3	CASSLQAGNTIYF	TGTGCCAGCAGCTTACAGGCGGGAAACACCATATATTTT
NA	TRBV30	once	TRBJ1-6	CAWRDGWNSPLHF	TGTGCCTGGAGGGACGGATGGAATTCACCCCTCCACTTT
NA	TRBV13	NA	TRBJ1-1	CASSPTLRGTEAFF	TGTGCCAGCAGCCCAACGCTCCGGGGGACTGAAGCTTTCTTT
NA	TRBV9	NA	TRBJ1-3	CASSVEGRGGNTIYF	TGTGCCAGCAGCGTAGAAGGCCGGGGTGGAAACACCATATATTTT
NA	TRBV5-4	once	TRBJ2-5	CASSPNQVGQETQYF	TGTGCCAGCAGCCCTAATCAGGTGGGCCAAGAGACCCAGTACTTC
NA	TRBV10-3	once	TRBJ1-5	CAISDGPWPRNQPQHF	TGTGCCATCAGTGATGGACCGTGGCCGCGCAATCAGCCCCAGCATTTT
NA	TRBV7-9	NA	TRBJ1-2	CASSDTRDYYGYTF	TGTGCCAGCAGCGATACAAGGGATTACTATGGCTACACCTTC
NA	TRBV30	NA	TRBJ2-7	CAWAFGTREQYF	TGTGCCTGGGCTTTCGGGACTCGGGAGCAGTACTTC
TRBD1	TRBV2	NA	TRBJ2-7	CASRRDRDYEQYF	TGTGCCAGCAGGAGGGACAGGGACTACGAGCAGTACTTC
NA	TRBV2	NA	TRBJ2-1	CASIQGNEQFF	TGTGCCAGTATACAGGGCAATGAGCAGTTCTTC
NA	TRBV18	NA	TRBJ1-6	CASSPSRTSSYNSPLHF	TGTGCCAGCTCACCCTCCAGAACCAGCTCCTATAATTCACCCCTCCACTTT
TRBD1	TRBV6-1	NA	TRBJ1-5	CASSVGQGMSRNQPQHF	TGTGCCAGCAGTGTAGGACAGGGGATGTCGAGGAATCAGCCCCAGCATTTT
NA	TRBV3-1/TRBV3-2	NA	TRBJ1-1	CASSLKSGITEAFF	TGTGCCAGCAGTCTTAAGTCGGGAATCACTGAAGCTTTCTTT
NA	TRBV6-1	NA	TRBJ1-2	CASSEGRVNYGYTF	TGTGCCAGCAGTGAAGGTCGAGTTAACTATGGCTACACCTTC
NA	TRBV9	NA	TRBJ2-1	CASSVSGTDNEQFF	TGTGCCAGCAGCGTCTCCGGGACTGACAATGAGCAGTTCTTC
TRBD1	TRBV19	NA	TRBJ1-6	CASSLTRQGNSPLHF	TGTGCCAGTAGTCTCACCCGACAGGGGAATTCACCCCTCCACTTT
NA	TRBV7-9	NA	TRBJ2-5	CASSEDTIGGETQYF	TGTGCCAGCAGCGAAGACACAATCGGCGGGGAGACCCAGTACTTC
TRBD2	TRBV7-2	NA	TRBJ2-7	CASRLLLAGTYEQYF	TGTGCCAGCAGGCTTCTACTAGCGGGGACCTACGAGCAGTACTTC
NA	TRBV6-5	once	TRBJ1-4	CASSTSGLGEKLFF	TGTGCCAGCTCTACCTCGGGATTAGGAGAAAAACTGTTTTTT